This TCR beta chain emerged from a study of cytomegalovirus exposure and HLA in healthy donors. Study-wide context: Unique TCR beta sequences numbering some 120 million came from 150 million to 200 million T cells in an earlier analysis.

PCR primers comprised 60 Vbeta and 13 Jbeta primers. The table came from immunoSEQ multiplex PCR; TCRdb's copy has only in-frame clones and leaves some out. This table holds fewer than 200,000 clones, about three quarters found once. The CDR3 runs 13 residues. Looked up from germline, CDR1 is SGHNT and CDR2 is YYREEE (reference sequence). The V end was cut by 1 base, the J end by 6 bases, with 10 bases between. The chain joins TRBV5-4 to TRBJ1-1, with D maybe TRBD1 (5 bases). Specimen: PBMCs. The sequence was obtained from a woman in her thirties or forties in good health and CMV-seropositive. The chain's CDR3 is CASSLITGPEAFF. DNA of the CDR3: TGTGCCAGCAGCTTGATAACAGGACCTGAAGCTTTCTTT.